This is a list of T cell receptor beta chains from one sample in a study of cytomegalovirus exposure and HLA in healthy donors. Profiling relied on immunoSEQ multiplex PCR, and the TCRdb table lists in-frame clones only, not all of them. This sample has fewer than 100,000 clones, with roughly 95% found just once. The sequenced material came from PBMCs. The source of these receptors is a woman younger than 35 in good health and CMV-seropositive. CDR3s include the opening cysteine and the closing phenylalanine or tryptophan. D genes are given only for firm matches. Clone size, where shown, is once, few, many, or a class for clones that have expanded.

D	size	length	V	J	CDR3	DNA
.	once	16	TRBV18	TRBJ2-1	CASSQYQEPAYNEQFF	TGTGCCAGCTCACAATACCAGGAACCAGCCTACAATGAGCAGTTCTTC
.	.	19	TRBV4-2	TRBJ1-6	CASSQVGWLRRVGDSPLHF	TGTGCCAGCAGCCAAGTGGGGTGGCTCAGGAGGGTAGGTGATTCACCCCTCCACTTT
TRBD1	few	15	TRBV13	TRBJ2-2	CASSPGQGSTGELFF	TGTGCCAGCAGCCCAGGACAGGGATCCACCGGGGAGCTGTTTTTT
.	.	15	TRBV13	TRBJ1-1	CASSPRGGRDTEAFF	TGTGCCAGCAGCCCCCGAGGGGGTAGGGACACTGAAGCTTTCTTT
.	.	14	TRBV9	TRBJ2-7	CASSKSGDSYEQYF	TGTGCCAGCAGTAAAAGCGGAGACTCCTACGAGCAGTACTTC
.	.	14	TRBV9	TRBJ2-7	CASSPGQRIYEQYF	TGTGCCAGCAGCCCTGGACAGAGAATCTACGAGCAGTACTTC
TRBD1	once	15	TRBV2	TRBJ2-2	CASSPGQGYTGELFF	TGTGCCAGCAGTCCGGGACAGGGATACACCGGGGAGCTGTTTTTT
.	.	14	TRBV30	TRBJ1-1	CAWDSGKMNTEAFF	TGTGCCTGGGATTCAGGGAAGATGAACACTGAAGCTTTCTTT
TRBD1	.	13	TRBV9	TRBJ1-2	CASSPGTVKEITF	TGTGCCAGCAGCCCAGGGACAGTTAAGGAAATCACCTTC
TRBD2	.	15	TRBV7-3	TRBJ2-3	CASSLDGTSGDTQYF	TGTGCCAGCAGCTTAGACGGTACTAGCGGAGATACGCAGTATTTT
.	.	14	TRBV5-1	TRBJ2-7	CASSVLQGSDEQYF	TGCGCCAGCAGCGTACTACAGGGTTCCGACGAGCAGTACTTC
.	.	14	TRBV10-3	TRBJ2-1	CAISERWGLDEQFF	TGTGCCATCAGTGAGCGGTGGGGGCTTGATGAGCAGTTCTTC
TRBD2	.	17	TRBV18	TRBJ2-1	CASSPPKLAGGYNEQFF	TGTGCCAGCTCACCACCCAAACTAGCGGGGGGGTACAATGAGCAGTTCTTC
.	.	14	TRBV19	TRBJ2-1	CASSIFSSYNEQFF	TGTGCCAGTAGTATATTTAGCTCCTACAATGAGCAGTTCTTC
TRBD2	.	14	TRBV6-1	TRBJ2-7	CASNKLLAAYEQYF	TGTGCCAGCAATAAGCTACTAGCGGCCTACGAGCAGTACTTC
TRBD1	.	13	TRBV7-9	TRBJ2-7	CASSPQTGDEQYF	TGTGCCAGCAGCCCCCAGACAGGGGACGAGCAGTACTTC
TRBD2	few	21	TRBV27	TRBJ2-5	CASSVGRTEGLAGLGGETQYF	TGTGCCAGCAGCGTAGGACGGACCGAAGGACTAGCGGGCTTGGGGGGGGAGACCCAGTACTTC
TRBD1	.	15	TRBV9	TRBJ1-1	CASSVGDSLNTEAFF	TGTGCCAGCAGCGTAGGGGACAGCCTAAACACTGAAGCTTTCTTT